What follows are 23 T cell receptor beta chains derived from one specimen sequenced in a study of response to subunit inactivated influenza vaccine. One entry per CDR3 protein results from TCRdb running MiXCR on the RT-PCR reads. In the table there are about 520,000 distinct CDR3 sequences, roughly 11% of which are singletons. Material: PBMCs from blood, obtained roughly 45 days after vaccination. The origin of the receptors is a man aged 45 to 65 who received an inactivated influenza vaccine.

Ten or more counts support this clonotype. CDR3 amino acids: CASSGTSLGDSETQYF. The CDR3 DNA follows: TGTGCCAGCAGTGGAACTAGCTTAGGCGATTCAGAGACCCAGTACTTC. The V call is TRBV6-1, the J call TRBJ2-5; TRBD2 might be the D (6 bases). Trimming removed 4 bases from V and 4 bases from J, with 19 bases in between. Germline V gene sequence: CDR1 MNHNS, CDR2 SASEGT. The CDR3 totals 16 residues.

This clonotype showed up just a few times. The CDR3 DNA follows: TGTGCCAGCAGTGAATTCGGAAGGGGTGGAAATACGCAGTATTTT. Translation: CASSEFGRGGNTQYF. The V and J genes are TRBV25-1 and TRBJ2-3, with a tentative D call TRBD1 (5 bases). Germline loops: CDR1 MGHDK, CDR2 SYGVNS. The CDR3 loop spans 15 amino acids. Trimming left V 1 base short and J 7 bases short, with 15 bases between.

This clonotype was counted at least ten times. This chain uses TRBV7-6 with TRBJ2-5, with no clear D. Trimming took 1 base from V and 2 from J, leaving 11 bases between them. CDR1 and CDR2 (germline): SGHVS, FNYEAQ. The CDR3 contains 15 residues. The CDR3 bases are TGTGCCAGCAGCTTAGTCGTTGGCAGACAAGAGACCCAGTACTTC. It specifies CASSLVVGRQETQYF.

Only a few counts were recorded for this clonotype. The chain is built from TRBV7-3 and TRBJ2-7; tentatively, D is TRBD2 (5 bases). The CDR3 spans 14 residues. Trimming shortened V by 0 bases and J by 5 bases, and 11 bases separated the two germline ends. Germline V gene sequence: CDR1 SGHTA, CDR2 FQGTGA. CDR3 DNA: TGTGCCAGCAGCTTAACTCACGGGAAACACGAGCAGTACTTC. Protein sequence: CASSLTHGKHEQYF.

In its sample, this clonotype was seen many times. The chain is built from TRBV5-1 and TRBJ2-1; 7 positions agree with TRBD2. Trimming took 0 bases from V and 6 from J; bases not matched to a gene: 6. The germline V gene has CDR1 SGHRS and CDR2 YFSETQ. This CDR3 contains 15 residues. The CDR3 coding sequence is TGCGCCAGCAGCTTGGAGGGACTACCGACCAATGAGCAGTTCTTC. The encoded protein is CASSLEGLPTNEQFF.

This clonotype came up a few times. The CDR3 DNA sequence: TGTGCCAGCAGTTACCCCCCGCAGGGGAACAATGAGCAGTTCTTC. Protein product: CASSYPPQGNNEQFF. This chain connects TRBV6-2 or TRBV6-3 to TRBJ2-1; D possibly corresponds to TRBD1 (6 bases). V dropped 2 bases and J dropped 5 bases, with 13 bases sitting between them. Germline V gene lookup returns CDR1 MNHEY and CDR2 SVGEGT. This CDR3 has 15 residues.

The DNA for the CDR3 is TGTGCCAGCAGTTACGATGGGTCGGGTCGAGGCTACACCTTC. This gives the protein CASSYDGSGRGYTF. The chain combines TRBV6-5 with TRBJ1-2; D unclear. In germline, CDR1 is MNHEY, CDR2 SVGAGI. Trimming pared 2 bases from V and 8 bases from J, leaving 15 bases between. CDR3 length equals 14 residues.

DNA for the CDR3: TGTGCCAGCAGATCCGACAGGGTACGTGGAGAGACCCAGTACTTC. Its translation: CASRSDRVRGETQYF. V is TRBV6-1 and J is TRBJ2-5, with TRBD1 matching over 7 bases. Per the germline V gene, CDR1 is MNHNS and CDR2 is SASEGT. The CDR3 is made up of 15 amino acids. V shed 6 bases, J shed 4 bases, and the junction held 11 bases outside the gene matches.

This clonotype was counted a few times. This chain uses TRBV12-3 or TRBV12-4 with TRBJ1-5; a weak D match, TRBD1 (6 bases). Trimming left V 5 bases short and J 1 base short, with 15 bases between. The CDR3 has 16 amino acids. This CDR3 is CASSPRRGGSNQPQHF. In nucleotides, the CDR3 is TGTGCCAGCAGTCCCCGGAGGGGGGGGAGCAATCAGCCCCAGCATTTT.

This clonotype was seen a handful of times. The chain links TRBV9 to TRBJ1-1; perhaps TRBD1 as D (5 bases). Trimming took off 1 base at V and 4 bases at J, with 14 bases between the two ends. The CDR3 has 15 amino acids. CDR1 is SGDLS, CDR2 YYNGEE, per germline. This CDR3 is CASSVLAGQVTEAFF. The CDR3 nucleotides are TGTGCCAGCAGCGTATTAGCAGGGCAGGTCACTGAAGCTTTCTTT.

This clonotype showed up just a few times. The rearrangement uses TRBV4-2 and TRBJ1-5, with D tentatively TRBD1 (6 bases). The germline V and J ends were trimmed by 1 base and 1 base, with 8 bases remaining between them. Germline V gives CDR1 LGHNA, CDR2 YNFKEQ. This CDR3 is built from 15 residues. The CDR3 loop reads CASSQGRGSNQPQHF. The CDR3 DNA reads as TGTGCCAGCAGCCAAGGAAGGGGGAGCAATCAGCCCCAGCATTTT.

J is TRBJ1-5 and V is TRBV18, with a tentative D call TRBD1 (5 bases). V lost 4 bases, J lost 0 bases, and 13 bases lay in between. There are 16 residues in the CDR3. Germline V gives CDR1 KGHSH, CDR2 LQKENI. In DNA, the CDR3 is TGTGCCAGCTCACGGGGGACTCAAAATAGCAATCAGCCCCAGCATTTT. Translated, it gives CASSRGTQNSNQPQHF.

V usage is TRBV7-9 and J usage is TRBJ2-1, with D unresolved. CDR3 length: 15 amino acids. From germline, CDR1 is SEHNR and CDR2 FQNEAQ (reference sequence). V lost 10 bases, J lost 6 bases, and 22 bases lay in between. The CDR3, as DNA: TGTGCCATCCACTTAACCCTGCGCGGCTTCAATGAGCAGTTCTTC. Amino acids: CAIHLTLRGFNEQFF. Full variable domain (rest looked up from reference TRBV7-9 and TRBJ2-1): DTGVSQNPRHKITKRGQNVTFRCDPISEHNRLYWYRQTLGQGPEFLTYFQNEAQLEKSRLLSDRFSAERPKGSFSTLEIQRTEQGDSAMYLCAIHLTLRGFNEQFFGPGTRLTVL.

This clonotype was detected ten times or more. The chain joins TRBV30 to TRBJ2-6; D unclear. Germline V gene data show CDR1 as GTSNPN and CDR2 as SVGIG (reference sequence). V dropped 3 bases and J dropped 1 base, with 16 bases sitting between them. CDR3 length equals 17 residues. CDR3 DNA sequence: TGTGCCTGGAGCAAAAGTAAGGGCTATTCTGGGGCCAACGTCCTGACTTTC. Translating gives CAWSKSKGYSGANVLTF.

This clonotype was found many times. The chain employs TRBV20-1 and TRBJ2-5; D tentatively fits TRBD1 or TRBD2 (5 bases each). V was clipped by 3 bases and J by 1 base, with 6 bases between them. This CDR3 is 12 amino acids long. Germline V gene data show CDR1 as DFQATT and CDR2 as SNEGSKA (reference sequence). The CDR3 is CSASGAQETQYF. CDR3 in DNA: TGCAGTGCTAGCGGGGCCCAAGAGACCCAGTACTTC.

The chain joins TRBV29-1 to TRBJ2-6; D unclear. Trimming removed 3 bases at V and 2 bases at J, with 8 bases between. This CDR3 is built from 14 residues. Germline V gives CDR1 SQVTM, CDR2 ANQGSEA. CDR3 region: CSVEKVAGANVLTF. CDR3 coding DNA: TGCAGCGTTGAGAAGGTAGCTGGGGCCAACGTCCTGACTTTC.

The V gene is TRBV11-2, the J gene TRBJ2-3; 7 bases are shared with TRBD1. V lost 3 bases, J lost 5 bases, and 11 bases stayed unmatched. From germline, CDR1 is SGHAT and CDR2 FQNNGV. This CDR3 region has 16 residues. The CDR3 is CASSLGVRQGRDTQYF. CDR3 in DNA: TGTGCCAGCAGCTTGGGGGTCCGACAGGGAAGAGATACGCAGTATTTT.

The V and J genes are TRBV13 and TRBJ2-7, with D possibly TRBD2 on 9 matching bases. The CDR3 extends over 22 amino acids. V was pared by 5 bases and J by 0 bases, with 35 bases between. Germline V gene data show CDR1 as PRHDT and CDR2 as FYEKMQ (reference sequence). This CDR3 reads CASSPPWQGATLGLAISYEQYF. The CDR3 nucleotides read TGTGCCAGCAGCCCCCCTTGGCAGGGGGCCACCTTGGGACTAGCTATCTCCTACGAGCAGTACTTC.

This clonotype came up a few times. V gene TRBV6-2 or TRBV6-3 combines with J gene TRBJ2-1; D call uncertain. CDR3 length equals 13 residues. Germline V gene sequence: CDR1 MNHEY, CDR2 SVGEGT. V was pared by 0 bases and J by 9 bases, with 9 bases between. The CDR3 coding sequence is TGTGCCAGCAGTTACTCGTATGTGGGTGAGCAGTTCTTC. This gives the protein CASSYSYVGEQFF.

This clonotype was detected only a few times. This chain links TRBV20-1 with TRBJ2-3, with 9 bases matching TRBD2. There are 15 residues in the CDR3. Trimming took 3 bases from V and 6 from J; bases not matched to a gene: 10. The germline V gene has CDR1 DFQATT and CDR2 SNEGSKA (reference sequence). This chain's CDR3 is CSASGLAGPVDTQYF. As DNA, the CDR3 is TGCAGTGCTAGCGGGCTAGCGGGACCTGTCGATACGCAGTATTTT.

This clonotype was detected ten times or more. V gene TRBV20-1 combines with J gene TRBJ2-2, with a weak D call TRBD2 (6 bases). V lost 0 bases to trimming and J lost 1 base, with 12 bases between them. The CDR3 length is 16 residues. Germline CDR1 and CDR2: DFQATT and SNEGSKA (reference sequence). The CDR3 loop is CSARDEWGENTGELFF. CDR3 bases: TGCAGTGCTAGAGATGAGTGGGGGGAGAACACCGGGGAGCTGTTTTTT.

This clonotype was counted between two and nine times. The chain has TRBV29-1 and TRBJ2-3; D is possibly TRBD1 (6 bases). CDR1 is SQVTM and CDR2 is ANQGSEA in the germline V gene. V lost 4 bases, J lost 1 base, and 18 bases lay in between. The CDR3 runs to 16 residues. The CDR3 is CSVVQGPLIRTDTQYF. In DNA form, the CDR3 reads TGCAGCGTTGTACAGGGACCCCTCATCCGCACAGATACGCAGTATTTT.

This clonotype was seen a few times. The genes are TRBV18 and TRBJ2-7, with D perhaps matching TRBD1 (6 bases). The CDR3 contains 12 residues. V lost 3 bases and J 5 bases, leaving 8 bases between the germline ends. Germline CDR1 reads KGHSH; CDR2 reads LQKENI. CDR3 sequence (DNA): TGTGCCAGCTCACCTTCAGGGGACGAGCAGTACTTC. This codes for CASSPSGDEQYF. Full variable domain (remainder filled in from reference TRBV18 and TRBJ2-7): NAGVMQNPRHLVRRRGQEARLRCSPMKGHSHVYWYRQLPEEGLKFMVYLQKENIIDESGMPKERFSAEFPKEGPSILRIQQVVRGDSAAYFCASSPSGDEQYFGPGTRLTVT.